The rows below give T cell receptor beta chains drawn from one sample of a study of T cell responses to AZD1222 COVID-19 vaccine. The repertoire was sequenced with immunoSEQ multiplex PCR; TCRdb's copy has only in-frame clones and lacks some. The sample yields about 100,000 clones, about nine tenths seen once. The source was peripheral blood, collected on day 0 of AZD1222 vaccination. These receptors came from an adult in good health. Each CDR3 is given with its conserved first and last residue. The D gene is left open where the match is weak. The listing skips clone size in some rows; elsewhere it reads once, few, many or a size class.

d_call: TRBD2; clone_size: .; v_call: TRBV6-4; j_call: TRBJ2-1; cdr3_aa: CASSRGASGGARDEQFF; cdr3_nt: TGTGCCAGCAGCCGGGGAGCTAGCGGGGGGGCCAGGGATGAGCAGTTCTTC
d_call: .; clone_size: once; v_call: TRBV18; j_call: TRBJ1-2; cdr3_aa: CASSPIIAVEQPGVYGYTF; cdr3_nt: TGTGCCAGCTCACCAATTATAGCTGTCGAACAGCCGGGGGTCTATGGCTACACCTTC
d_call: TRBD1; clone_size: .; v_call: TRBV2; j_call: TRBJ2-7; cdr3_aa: CASSEEGAVIYEQYF; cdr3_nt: TGTGCCAGCAGTGAAGAGGGGGCAGTGATCTACGAGCAGTACTTC
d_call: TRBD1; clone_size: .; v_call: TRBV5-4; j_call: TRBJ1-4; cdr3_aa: CASSLAGSGGEKLFF; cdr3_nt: TGTGCCAGCAGCTTGGCCGGGTCAGGGGGTGAAAAACTGTTTTTT
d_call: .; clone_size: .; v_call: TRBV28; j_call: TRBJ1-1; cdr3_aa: CASSLVELDTEAFF; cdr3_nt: TGTGCCAGCAGTTTAGTTGAACTAGACACTGAAGCTTTCTTT
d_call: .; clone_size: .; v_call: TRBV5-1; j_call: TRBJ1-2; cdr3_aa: CASSPTPDPLYSYGYTF; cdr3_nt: TGCGCCAGCAGCCCAACCCCGGACCCACTTTATTCCTATGGCTACACCTTC
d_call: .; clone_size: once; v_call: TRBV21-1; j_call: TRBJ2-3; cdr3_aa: CASSKGSFRTDTQYF; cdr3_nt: TGTGCCAGCAGCAAGGGTAGCTTTCGCACAGATACGCAGTATTTT
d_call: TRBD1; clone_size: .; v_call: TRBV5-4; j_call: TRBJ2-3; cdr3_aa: CASSDQGAGDTQYF; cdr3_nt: TGTGCCAGCAGCGACCAGGGGGCAGGGGATACGCAGTATTTT
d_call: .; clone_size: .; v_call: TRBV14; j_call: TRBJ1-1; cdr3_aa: CASSRVRGQGEAFF; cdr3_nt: TGTGCCAGCAGCAGGGTTCGGGGCCAAGGTGAAGCTTTCTTT
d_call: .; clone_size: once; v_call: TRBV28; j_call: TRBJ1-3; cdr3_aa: CASLGQGEISGNTIYF; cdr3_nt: TGTGCCAGCCTCGGGCAGGGTGAAATCTCTGGAAACACCATATATTTT
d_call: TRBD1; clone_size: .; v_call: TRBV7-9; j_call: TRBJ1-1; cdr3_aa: CASSGQGGTEAFF; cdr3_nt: TGTGCCAGCAGCGGACAGGGGGGCACTGAAGCTTTCTTT
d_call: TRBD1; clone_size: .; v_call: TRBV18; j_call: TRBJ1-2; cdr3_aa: CASSPGTGGGGYTF; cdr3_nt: TGTGCCAGCTCACCAGGAACAGGGGGCGGTGGCTACACCTTC
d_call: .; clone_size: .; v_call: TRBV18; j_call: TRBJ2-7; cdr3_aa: CASSPLSPDPSYEQYF; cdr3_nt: TGTGCCAGCTCACCACTTTCTCCGGACCCTTCCTACGAGCAGTACTTC
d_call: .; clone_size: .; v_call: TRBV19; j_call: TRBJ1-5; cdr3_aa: CASSTSTGQPQHF; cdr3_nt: TGTGCCAGTAGTACCTCGACGGGACAGCCCCAGCATTTT
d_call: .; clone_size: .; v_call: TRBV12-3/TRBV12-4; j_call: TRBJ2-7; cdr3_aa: CASSSQEAYEQYF; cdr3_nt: TGTGCCAGCAGTAGCCAAGAGGCCTACGAGCAGTACTTC
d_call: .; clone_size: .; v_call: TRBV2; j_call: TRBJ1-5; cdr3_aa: CASSYRETNQPQHF; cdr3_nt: TGTGCCAGCAGCTACAGGGAAACCAATCAGCCCCAGCATTTT
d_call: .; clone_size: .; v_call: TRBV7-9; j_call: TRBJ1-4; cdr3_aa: CASSPSVREKLFF; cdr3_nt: TGTGCCAGCAGCCCTAGTGTGAGGGAAAAACTGTTTTTT
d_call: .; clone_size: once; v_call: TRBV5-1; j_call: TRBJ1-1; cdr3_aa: CASSYRHLNTEAFF; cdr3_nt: TGCGCCAGCAGCTATCGACATTTGAACACTGAAGCTTTCTTT
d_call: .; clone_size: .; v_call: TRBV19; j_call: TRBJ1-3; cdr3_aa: CASSIGDTGESSGNTIYF; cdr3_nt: TGTGCCAGTAGTATAGGGGATACAGGCGAGAGCTCTGGAAACACCATATATTTT
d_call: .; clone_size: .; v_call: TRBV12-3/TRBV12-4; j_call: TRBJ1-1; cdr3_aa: CASSSDTGEAFF; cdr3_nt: TGTGCCAGCAGCAGCGACACAGGGGAAGCTTTCTTT
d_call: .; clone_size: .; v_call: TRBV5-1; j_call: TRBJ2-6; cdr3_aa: CASSLEGVFGANVLTF; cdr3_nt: TGCGCCAGCAGCTTGGAGGGGGTGTTTGGGGCCAACGTCCTGACTTTC
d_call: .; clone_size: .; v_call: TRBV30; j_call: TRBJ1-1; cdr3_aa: CAWSSGTSVDGAFF; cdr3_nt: TGTGCCTGGAGTAGCGGAACATCGGTCGATGGGGCTTTCTTT
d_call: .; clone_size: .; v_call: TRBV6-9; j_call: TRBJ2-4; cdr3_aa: CASSSGTKNIQYF; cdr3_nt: TGTGCCAGCAGTTCCGGGACAAAAAACATTCAGTACTTC
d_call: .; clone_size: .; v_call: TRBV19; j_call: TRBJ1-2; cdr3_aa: CASRNTINYGYTF; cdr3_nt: TGTGCCAGTAGGAACACTATAAACTATGGCTACACCTTC
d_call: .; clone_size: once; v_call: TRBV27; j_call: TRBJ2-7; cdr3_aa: CASSPVGGAWEQYF; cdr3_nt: TGTGCCAGCAGTCCCGTGGGGGGGGCATGGGAGCAGTACTTC
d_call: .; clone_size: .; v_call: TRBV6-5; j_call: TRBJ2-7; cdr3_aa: CASKGPDYEQYF; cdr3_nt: TGTGCCAGCAAGGGCCCAGACTACGAGCAGTACTTC
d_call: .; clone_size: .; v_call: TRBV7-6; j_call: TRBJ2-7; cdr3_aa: CASSPGVEQYF; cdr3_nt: TGTGCCAGCAGCCCTGGAGTCGAGCAGTACTTC
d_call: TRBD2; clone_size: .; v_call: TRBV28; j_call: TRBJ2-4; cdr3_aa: CASIPAGRAQNIQYF; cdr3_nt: TGTGCCAGCATCCCAGCGGGGAGGGCCCAAAACATTCAGTACTTC
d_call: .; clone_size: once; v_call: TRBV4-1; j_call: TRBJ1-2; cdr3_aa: CASSQDWGLGYGYTF; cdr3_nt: TGCGCCAGCAGCCAAGATTGGGGTTTAGGCTATGGCTACACCTTC
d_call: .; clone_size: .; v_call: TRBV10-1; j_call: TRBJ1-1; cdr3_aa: CASSDGPPNTEAFF; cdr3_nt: TGCGCCAGCAGTGACGGGCCTCCTAACACTGAAGCTTTCTTT
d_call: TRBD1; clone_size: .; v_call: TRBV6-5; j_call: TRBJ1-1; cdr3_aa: CASRLKGQGVSEAFF; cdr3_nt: TGTGCCAGCAGACTCAAGGGACAGGGGGTCTCAGAAGCTTTCTTT
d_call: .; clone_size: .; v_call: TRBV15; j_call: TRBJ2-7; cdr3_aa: CATSRELGHSSYEQYF; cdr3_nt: TGTGCCACCAGCAGAGAGTTGGGCCACAGCTCCTACGAGCAGTACTTC
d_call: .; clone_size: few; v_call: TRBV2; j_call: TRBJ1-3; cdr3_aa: CASSDAGRENTIYF; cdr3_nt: TGTGCCAGCAGTGATGCAGGGAGGGAAAACACCATATATTTT
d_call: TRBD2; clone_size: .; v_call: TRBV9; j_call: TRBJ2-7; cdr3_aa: CASSPRTSGGTNEQYF; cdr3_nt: TGTGCCAGCAGCCCCCGGACTAGCGGGGGGACGAACGAGCAGTACTTC
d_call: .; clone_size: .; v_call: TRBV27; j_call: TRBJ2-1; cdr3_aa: CASSLSGEFEQFF; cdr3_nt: TGTGCCAGCAGTTTATCAGGGGAGTTTGAGCAGTTCTTC
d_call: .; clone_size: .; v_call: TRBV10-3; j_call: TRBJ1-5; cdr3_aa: CAISETNQPQHF; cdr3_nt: TGTGCCATCAGTGAAACCAATCAGCCCCAGCATTTT
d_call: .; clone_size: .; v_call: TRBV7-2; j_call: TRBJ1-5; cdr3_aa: CASSLEGHSNQPQHF; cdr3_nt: TGTGCCAGCAGCTTAGAGGGACATAGCAATCAGCCCCAGCATTTT
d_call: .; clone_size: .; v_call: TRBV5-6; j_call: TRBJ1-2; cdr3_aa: CASSFGRLGSGGYTF; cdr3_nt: TGTGCCAGCAGCTTTGGAAGATTGGGCAGTGGGGGCTACACCTTC
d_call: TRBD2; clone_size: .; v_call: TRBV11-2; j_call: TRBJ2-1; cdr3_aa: CASSLSSGGYNEQFF; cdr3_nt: TGTGCCAGCAGCTTATCTAGCGGGGGATACAATGAGCAGTTCTTC
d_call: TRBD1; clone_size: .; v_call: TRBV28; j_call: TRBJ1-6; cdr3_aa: CASSPTGARWSPLHF; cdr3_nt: TGTGCCAGCAGCCCCACAGGGGCGCGGTGGTCACCCCTCCACTTT
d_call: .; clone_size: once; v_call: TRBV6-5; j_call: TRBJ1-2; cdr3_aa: CASKVGFGGYTF; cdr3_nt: TGTGCCAGCAAAGTCGGCTTCGGTGGCTACACCTTC
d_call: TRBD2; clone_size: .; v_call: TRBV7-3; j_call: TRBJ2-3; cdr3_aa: CASSLAGETDTQYF; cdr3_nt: TGTGCCAGCAGCTTAGCGGGGGAGACAGATACGCAGTATTTT
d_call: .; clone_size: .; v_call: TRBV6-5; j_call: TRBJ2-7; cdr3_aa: CASSYGLRGRSYEQYF; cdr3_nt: TGTGCCAGCAGTTACGGTCTTCGTGGACGGAGCTACGAGCAGTACTTC
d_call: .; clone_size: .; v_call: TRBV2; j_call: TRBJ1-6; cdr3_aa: CASLSSYNSPLHF; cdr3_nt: TGTGCCAGCCTCAGCTCCTATAATTCACCCCTCCACTTT
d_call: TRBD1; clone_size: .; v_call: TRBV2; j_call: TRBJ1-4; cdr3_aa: CASKKTGGEEKLFF; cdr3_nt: TGTGCCAGCAAAAAGACAGGGGGCGAGGAAAAACTGTTTTTT
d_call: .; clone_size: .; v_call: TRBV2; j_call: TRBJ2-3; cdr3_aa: CASLTSTGTDTQYF; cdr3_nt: TGTGCCAGCCTGACTAGTACAGGCACAGATACGCAGTATTTT
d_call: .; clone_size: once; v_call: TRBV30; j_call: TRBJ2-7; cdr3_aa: CAWSVGGENYEQYF; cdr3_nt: TGTGCCTGGAGTGTCGGCGGGGAAAATTACGAGCAGTACTTC
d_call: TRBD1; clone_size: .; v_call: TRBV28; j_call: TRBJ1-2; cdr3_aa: CASSTPATGGFGYTF; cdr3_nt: TGTGCCAGCAGTACTCCGGCGACAGGGGGATTTGGCTACACCTTC
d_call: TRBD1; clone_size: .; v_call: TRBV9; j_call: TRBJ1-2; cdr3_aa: CASSRETGGNYGYTF; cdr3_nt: TGTGCCAGCAGCAGGGAAACAGGGGGGAACTATGGCTACACCTTC
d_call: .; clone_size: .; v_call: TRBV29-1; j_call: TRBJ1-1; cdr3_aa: CSVVGGRGGTEAFF; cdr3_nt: TGCAGCGTTGTTGGGGGACGCGGTGGCACTGAAGCTTTCTTT
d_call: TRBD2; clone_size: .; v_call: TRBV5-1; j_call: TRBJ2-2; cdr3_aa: CASSFGRGETGELFF; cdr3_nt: TGCGCCAGCAGCTTCGGGAGGGGTGAAACCGGGGAGCTGTTTTTT
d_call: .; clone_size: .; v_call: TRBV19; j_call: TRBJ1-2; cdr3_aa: CASSPDGGNYGYTF; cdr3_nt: TGTGCCAGTAGTCCAGACGGGGGTAACTATGGCTACACCTTC
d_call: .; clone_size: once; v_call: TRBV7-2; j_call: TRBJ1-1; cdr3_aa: CASSLIQTPLNTEAFF; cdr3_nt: TGTGCCAGCAGCTTAATACAGACGCCTTTGAACACTGAAGCTTTCTTT
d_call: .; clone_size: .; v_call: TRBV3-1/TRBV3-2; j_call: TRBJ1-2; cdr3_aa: CASSQEGRGGVYGYTF; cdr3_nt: TGTGCCAGCAGCCAAGAGGGTAGGGGGGGCGTCTATGGCTACACCTTC
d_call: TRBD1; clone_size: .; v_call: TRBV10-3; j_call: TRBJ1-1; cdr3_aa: CAISEDRANTEAFF; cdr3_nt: TGTGCCATCAGTGAGGACAGGGCGAACACTGAAGCTTTCTTT
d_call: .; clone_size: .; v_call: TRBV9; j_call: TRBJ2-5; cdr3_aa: CASSVGQQGRQETQYF; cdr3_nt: TGTGCCAGCAGCGTGGGTCAACAGGGGAGGCAAGAGACCCAGTACTTC
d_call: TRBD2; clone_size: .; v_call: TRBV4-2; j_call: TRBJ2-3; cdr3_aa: CASSQESTSSDTQYF; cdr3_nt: TGTGCCAGCAGCCAAGAATCGACTAGCTCAGATACGCAGTATTTT
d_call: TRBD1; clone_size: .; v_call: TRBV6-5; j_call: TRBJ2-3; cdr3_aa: CASSDRGPTDTQYF; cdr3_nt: TGTGCCAGCAGCGACAGGGGACCCACAGATACGCAGTATTTT
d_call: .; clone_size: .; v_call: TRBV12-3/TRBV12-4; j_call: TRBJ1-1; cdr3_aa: CASSIQGNTEAFF; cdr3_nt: TGTGCCAGCAGCATTCAGGGGAACACTGAAGCTTTCTTT
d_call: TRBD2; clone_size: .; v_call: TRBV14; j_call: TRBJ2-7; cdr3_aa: CASSLGLAGAEQYF; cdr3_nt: TGTGCCAGCAGCCTCGGACTAGCGGGGGCCGAGCAGTACTTC